This T cell receptor beta chain was captured by sequencing in a study of T cell changes during pregnancy in multiple sclerosis. Produced via immunoSEQ multiplex PCR; TCRdb's table is partial and in-frame only. The sample lists about 20,000 clones, roughly nine tenths occurring once. CDR3 length equals 13 residues. V was clipped by 3 bases and J by 3 bases, with 8 bases between them. The germline V gene encodes CDR1 SGHDT and CDR2 YYEEEE. This rearrangement joins TRBV5-6 to TRBJ2-3; D possibly corresponds to TRBD1 (5 bases). The sequencing here drew on CD8+ T cells from peripheral blood mononuclear cells, taken after pregnancy. The sequence came from a female donor in good health, enrolled as a control in a pregnancy study. CDR3 coding DNA: TGTGCCAGCAGCTCAGACAGAACAGATACGCAGTATTTT. This codes for CASSSDRTDTQYF.